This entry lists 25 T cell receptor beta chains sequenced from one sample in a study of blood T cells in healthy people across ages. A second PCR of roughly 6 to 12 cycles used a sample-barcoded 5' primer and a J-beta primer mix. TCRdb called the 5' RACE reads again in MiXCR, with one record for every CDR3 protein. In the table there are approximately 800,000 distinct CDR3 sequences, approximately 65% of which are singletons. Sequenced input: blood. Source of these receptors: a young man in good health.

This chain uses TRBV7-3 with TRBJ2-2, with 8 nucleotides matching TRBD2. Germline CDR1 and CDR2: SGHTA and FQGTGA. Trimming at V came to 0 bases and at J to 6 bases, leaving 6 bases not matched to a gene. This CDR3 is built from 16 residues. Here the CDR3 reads CASSLTGLAGAGELFF. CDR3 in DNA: TGTGCCAGCAGCTTAACAGGACTAGCAGGGGCCGGGGAGCTGTTTTTT.

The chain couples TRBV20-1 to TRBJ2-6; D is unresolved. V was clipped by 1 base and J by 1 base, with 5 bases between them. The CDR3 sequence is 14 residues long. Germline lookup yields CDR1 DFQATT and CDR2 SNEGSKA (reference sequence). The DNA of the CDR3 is TGCAGTGCTAGAGGCGCGTCTGGGGCCAACGTCCTGACTTTC. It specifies CSARGASGANVLTF.

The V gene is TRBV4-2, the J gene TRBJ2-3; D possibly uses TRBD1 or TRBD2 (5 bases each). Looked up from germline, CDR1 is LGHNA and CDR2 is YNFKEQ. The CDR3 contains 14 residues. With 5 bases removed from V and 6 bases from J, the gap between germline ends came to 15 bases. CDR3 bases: TGTGCCAGCAGCTCGCGCGAGGGGATTGATACGCAGTATTTT. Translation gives CASSSREGIDTQYF.

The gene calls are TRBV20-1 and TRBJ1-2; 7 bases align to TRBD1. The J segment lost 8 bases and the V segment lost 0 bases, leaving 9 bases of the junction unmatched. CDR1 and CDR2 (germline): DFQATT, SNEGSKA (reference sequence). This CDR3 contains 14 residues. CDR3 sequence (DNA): TGCAGTGCTAGAGATCTCCCAGGGGGTCTCGGCTACACCTTC. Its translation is CSARDLPGGLGYTF.

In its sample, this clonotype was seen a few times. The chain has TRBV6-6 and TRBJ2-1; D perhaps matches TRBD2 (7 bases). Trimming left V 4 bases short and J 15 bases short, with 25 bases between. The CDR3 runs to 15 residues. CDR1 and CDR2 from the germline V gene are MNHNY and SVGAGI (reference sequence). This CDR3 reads CASSLFRGATRHPFF. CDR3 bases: TGTGCCAGCAGTTTATTTCGGGGGGCAACTCGACATCCGTTCTTC.

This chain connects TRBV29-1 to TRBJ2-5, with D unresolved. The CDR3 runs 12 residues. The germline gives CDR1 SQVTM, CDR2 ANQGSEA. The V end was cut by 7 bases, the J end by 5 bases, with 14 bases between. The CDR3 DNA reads TGCAGCGCCGCAGTCGGTGGTGAGACCCAGTACTTC. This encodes CSAAVGGETQYF.

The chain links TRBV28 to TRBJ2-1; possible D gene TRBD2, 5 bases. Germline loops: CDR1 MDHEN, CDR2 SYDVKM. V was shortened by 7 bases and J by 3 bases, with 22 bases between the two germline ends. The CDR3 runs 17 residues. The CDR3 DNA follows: TGTGCCAGCAAGCCCGGCGGGCTCTTATCTCTCTACAATGAGCAGTTCTTC. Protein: CASKPGGLLSLYNEQFF.

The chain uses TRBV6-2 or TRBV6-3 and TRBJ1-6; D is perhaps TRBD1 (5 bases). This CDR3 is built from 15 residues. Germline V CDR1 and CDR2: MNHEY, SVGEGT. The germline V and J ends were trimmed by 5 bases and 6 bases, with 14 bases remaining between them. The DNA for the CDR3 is TGTGCCAGCAGTAACGGCGCCGGGGGTAATTCACCCCTCCACTTT. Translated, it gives CASSNGAGGNSPLHF.

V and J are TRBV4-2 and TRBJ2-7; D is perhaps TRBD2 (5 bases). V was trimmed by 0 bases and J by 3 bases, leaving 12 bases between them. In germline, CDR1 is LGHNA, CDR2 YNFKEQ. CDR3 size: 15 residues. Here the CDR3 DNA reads TGTGCCAGCAGCCAAGATGCGGGCAGAAGCTACGAGCAGTACTTC. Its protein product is CASSQDAGRSYEQYF.

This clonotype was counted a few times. The chain's CDR3 is CASSFAGGTYNEQFF. CDR3 coding DNA: TGTGCCAGCAGCTTTGCGGGGGGGACCTACAATGAGCAGTTCTTC. V is TRBV7-3 and J is TRBJ2-1, with 9 bases lining up with TRBD2. Germline lookup yields CDR1 SGHTA and CDR2 FQGTGA. V lost 3 bases to trimming and J lost 2 bases; unmatched junction nucleotides: 2. CDR3 size: 15 residues.

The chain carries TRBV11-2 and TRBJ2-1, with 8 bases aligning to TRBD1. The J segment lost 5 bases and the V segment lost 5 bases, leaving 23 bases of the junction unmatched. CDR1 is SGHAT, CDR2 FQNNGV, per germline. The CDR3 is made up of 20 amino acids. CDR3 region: CASSATPGQEAPAGHNEQFF. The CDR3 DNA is TGTGCCAGCAGCGCCACCCCGGGACAGGAGGCACCAGCCGGACACAATGAGCAGTTCTTC.

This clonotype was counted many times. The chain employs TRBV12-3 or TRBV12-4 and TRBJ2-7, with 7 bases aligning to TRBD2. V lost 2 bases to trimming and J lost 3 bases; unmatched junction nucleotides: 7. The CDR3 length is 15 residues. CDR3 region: CASSLTAGPVYEQYF. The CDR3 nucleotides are TGTGCCAGCAGTTTAACAGCGGGGCCAGTCTACGAGCAGTACTTC.

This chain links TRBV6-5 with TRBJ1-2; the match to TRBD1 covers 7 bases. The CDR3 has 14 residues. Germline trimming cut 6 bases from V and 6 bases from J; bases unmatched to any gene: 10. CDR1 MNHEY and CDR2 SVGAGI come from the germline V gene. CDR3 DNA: TGTGCCAGCAGCCCAGACAGGGAATGGGATGGCTACACCTTC. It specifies CASSPDREWDGYTF.

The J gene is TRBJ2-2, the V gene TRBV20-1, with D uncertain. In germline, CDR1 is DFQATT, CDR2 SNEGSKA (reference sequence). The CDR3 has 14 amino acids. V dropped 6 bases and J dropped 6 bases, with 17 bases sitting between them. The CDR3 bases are TGCAGTGCCCGGACCCACGATCGGCCCGGGGAGCTGTTTTTT. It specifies CSARTHDRPGELFF.

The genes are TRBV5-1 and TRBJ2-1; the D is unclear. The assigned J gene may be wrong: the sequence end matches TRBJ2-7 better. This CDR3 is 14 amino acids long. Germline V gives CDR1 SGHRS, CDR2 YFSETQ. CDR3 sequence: CASSLYPSYNEQYF. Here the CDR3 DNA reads TGCGCCAGCAGCTTGTACCCTTCCTACAATGAGCAGTACTTC.

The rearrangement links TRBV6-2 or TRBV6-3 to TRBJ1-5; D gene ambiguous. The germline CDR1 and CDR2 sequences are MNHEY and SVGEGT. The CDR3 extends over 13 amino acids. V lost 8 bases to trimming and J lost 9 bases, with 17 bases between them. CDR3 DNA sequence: TGTGCCAGCGGGAAGACAAGGGAAGGGCCCCAGCATTTT. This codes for CASGKTREGPQHF.

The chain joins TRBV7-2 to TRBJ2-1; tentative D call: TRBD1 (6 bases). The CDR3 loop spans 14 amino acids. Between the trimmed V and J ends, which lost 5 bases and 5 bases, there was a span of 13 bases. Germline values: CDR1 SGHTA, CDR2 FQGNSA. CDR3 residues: CASSGQGFDNEQFF. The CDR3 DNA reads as TGTGCCAGCAGCGGGCAGGGGTTCGACAATGAGCAGTTCTTC. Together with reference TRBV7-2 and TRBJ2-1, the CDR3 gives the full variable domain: GAGVSQSPSNKVTEKGKDVELRCDPISGHTALYWYRQSLGQGLEFLIYFQGNSAPDKSGLPSDRFSAERTGGSVSTLTIQRTQQEDSAVYLCASSGQGFDNEQFFGPGTRLTVL.

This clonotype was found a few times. The CDR3 protein is CASSQDLAGAETQYF. The CDR3 bases are TGCGCCAGCAGCCAAGATTTAGCGGGGGCGGAGACCCAGTACTTC. This chain joins TRBV4-3 and TRBJ2-5; 9 bases align to TRBD2. Germline loops: CDR1 LGHNA, CDR2 YSLEER. The CDR3 is 15 residues long. V shed 0 bases and J 5 bases; nucleotides not matched to a gene: 4.

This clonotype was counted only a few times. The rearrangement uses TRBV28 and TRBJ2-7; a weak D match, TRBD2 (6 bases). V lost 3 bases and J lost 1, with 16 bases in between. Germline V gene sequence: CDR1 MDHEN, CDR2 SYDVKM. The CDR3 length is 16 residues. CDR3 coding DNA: TGTGCCAGCAGTTTCTCCCTCGCCGGACTATCCTACGAGCAGTACTTC. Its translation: CASSFSLAGLSYEQYF.

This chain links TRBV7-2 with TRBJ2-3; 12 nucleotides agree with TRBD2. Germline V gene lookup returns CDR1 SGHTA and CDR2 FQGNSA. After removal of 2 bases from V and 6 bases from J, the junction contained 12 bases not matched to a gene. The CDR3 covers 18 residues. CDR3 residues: CASSLTSSGGAQWDTQYF. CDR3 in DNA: TGTGCCAGCAGCTTAACCTCTAGCGGGGGGGCGCAATGGGATACGCAGTATTTT.

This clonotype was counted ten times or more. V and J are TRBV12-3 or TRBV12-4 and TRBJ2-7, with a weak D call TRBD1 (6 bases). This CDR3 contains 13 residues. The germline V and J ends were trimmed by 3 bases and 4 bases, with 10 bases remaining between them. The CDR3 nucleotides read TGTGCCAGCAGTTTGGGGGCGGATTACGAGCAGTACTTC. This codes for CASSLGADYEQYF.

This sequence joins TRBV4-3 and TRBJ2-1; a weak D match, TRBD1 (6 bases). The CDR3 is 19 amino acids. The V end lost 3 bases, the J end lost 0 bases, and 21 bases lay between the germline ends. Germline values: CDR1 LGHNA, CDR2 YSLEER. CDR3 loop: CASSQVGILGANSYNEQFF. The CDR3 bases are TGCGCCAGCAGCCAGGTGGGGATATTGGGGGCCAACTCCTACAATGAGCAGTTCTTC.

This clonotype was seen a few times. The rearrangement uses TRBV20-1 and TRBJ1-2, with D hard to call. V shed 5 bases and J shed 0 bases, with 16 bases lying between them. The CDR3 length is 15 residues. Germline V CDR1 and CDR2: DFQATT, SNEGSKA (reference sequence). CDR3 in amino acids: CSALDPSMANYGYTF. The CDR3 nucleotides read TGCAGTGCTTTGGACCCCAGCATGGCTAACTATGGCTACACCTTC.

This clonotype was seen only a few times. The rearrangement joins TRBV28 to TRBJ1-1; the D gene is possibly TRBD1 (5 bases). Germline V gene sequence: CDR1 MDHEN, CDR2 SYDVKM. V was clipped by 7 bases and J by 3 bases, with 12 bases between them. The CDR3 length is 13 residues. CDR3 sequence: CASTRGGDTEAFF. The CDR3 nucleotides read TGTGCCAGCACCCGCGGAGGGGACACTGAAGCTTTCTTT.

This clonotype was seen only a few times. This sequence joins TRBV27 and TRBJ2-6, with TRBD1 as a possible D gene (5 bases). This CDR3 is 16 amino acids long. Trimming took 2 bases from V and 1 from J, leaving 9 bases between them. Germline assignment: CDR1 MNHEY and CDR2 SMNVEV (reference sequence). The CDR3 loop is CASSLQTVSGANVLTF. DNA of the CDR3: TGTGCCAGCAGTTTACAGACAGTTTCTGGGGCCAACGTCCTGACTTTC.